These 23 T cell receptor beta chains were sequenced from one sample in a study of T cells in Graves' hyperthyroidism and ophthalmopathy. Authors of the study amplified TCR beta CDR3 regions from RNA transcripts. During a first-round RT-PCR of the TCR CDR3, the HTBI primer set was used. TCRdb reprocessed the multiplex PCR reads via MiXCR and lists one record per CDR3 protein. This table holds about 350,000 distinct CDR3 sequences, approximately 15% found once. Material for sequencing was blood. These receptors were taken from a woman between 25 and 40 years old with Graves' hyperthyroidism.

This clonotype has only a few counts. This chain connects TRBV6-1 to TRBJ2-3, with 9 bases that match TRBD2. J was trimmed by 14 bases and V by 4 bases; bases with no gene match: 13. CDR1 is MNHNS and CDR2 is SASEGT in the germline V gene. CDR3 length: 14 residues. In DNA, the CDR3 is TGTGCCAGCAGTGCCAACTACGGGACTAGCATGTGGTATTTT. Translation gives CASSANYGTSMWYF.

The CDR3 region is CASSPRDWYTEAFF. The DNA for the CDR3 is TGTGCCAGCAGCCCCCGCGACTGGTACACTGAAGCTTTCTTT. V usage is TRBV9 and J usage is TRBJ1-1; no definite D call. V gave up 4 bases and J gave up 3 bases, with 13 bases separating them. Per germline, CDR1 SGDLS and CDR2 YYNGEE. The CDR3 consists of 14 residues.

This clonotype was seen ten or more times. The chain combines TRBV28 with TRBJ1-1, with D possibly TRBD1 on 5 matching bases. This CDR3 region has 13 residues. V was clipped by 3 bases and J by 7 bases, with 12 bases between them. Germline CDR1 is MDHEN and CDR2 is SYDVKM. Written as DNA, the CDR3 is TGTGCCAGCAGTTTGCGGGGCGGGAGTGAAGCTTTCTTT. This gives the protein CASSLRGGSEAFF.

This clonotype showed up many times. This chain uses TRBV30 with TRBJ1-1; possible D gene TRBD1, 6 bases. Germline lookup yields CDR1 GTSNPN and CDR2 SVGIG (reference sequence). CDR3 length: 13 amino acids. Trimming took 3 bases from V and 10 from J, leaving 18 bases between them. The CDR3 region is CAWRPGGEQGAFF. The DNA for the CDR3 is TGTGCCTGGAGACCCGGGGGTGAACAGGGAGCTTTCTTT.

V is TRBV28 and J is TRBJ2-5, with 8 positions matching TRBD1. The CDR3 extends over 18 amino acids. V lost 3 bases to trimming and J lost 2 bases; unmatched junction nucleotides: 14. Germline V gives CDR1 MDHEN, CDR2 SYDVKM. The CDR3 region is CASSFGKIAGTGQETQYF. CDR3 sequence (DNA): TGTGCCAGCAGTTTTGGAAAAATTGCCGGGACAGGACAAGAGACCCAGTACTTC.

This clonotype was seen a few times. The chain uses TRBV2 and TRBJ2-7, with 7 bases lining up with TRBD2. The CDR3 has 14 residues. V lost 6 bases and J lost 3; bases outside the gene matches: 8. Germline loops: CDR1 SNHLY, CDR2 FYNNEI. CDR3: CASRGSGTHYEQYF. CDR3 coding DNA: TGTGCCAGCAGGGGAAGCGGGACCCACTACGAGCAGTACTTC.

This clonotype was counted ten times or more. V is TRBV7-8 and J is TRBJ2-1; D call uncertain. Germline-derived CDR1 and CDR2 are SGHVS and FQNEAQ. V lost 3 bases and J 4 bases, leaving 7 bases between the germline ends. The CDR3 loop spans 13 amino acids. The CDR3 sequence: CASSLGTYNEQFF. The CDR3 DNA sequence: TGTGCCAGCAGCTTGGGAACTTACAATGAGCAGTTCTTC.

This clonotype was picked up many times. This rearrangement joins TRBV12-3 or TRBV12-4 to TRBJ2-1; 9 nucleotides align to TRBD1. The CDR3 extends over 14 amino acids. Trimming removed 5 bases from V and 8 bases from J; junction bases left unmatched: 7. The chain's CDR3 is CASSPGTGIDEQFF. The CDR3 DNA is TGTGCCAGCAGTCCGGGGACAGGGATTGATGAGCAGTTCTTC.

In this sample, this clonotype turned up many times. This rearrangement joins TRBV7-2 to TRBJ2-7, with D perhaps being TRBD1 or TRBD2 (5 bases each). CDR1 and CDR2 from the germline V gene are SGHTA and FQGNSA. V shed 8 bases and J shed 2 bases, with 16 bases lying between them. This CDR3 has 14 residues. CDR3 nucleotides: TGTGCCAGCGCCTGGGGGAACGGTCCCTACGAGCAGTACTTC. This translates into CASAWGNGPYEQYF.

For this clonotype: Its ends do not fully match the called genes, so a read error is possible. The chain couples TRBV24-1 to TRBJ2-1; TRBD2 might be the D (6 bases). Germline V lookup: CDR1 KGHDR, CDR2 SFDVKD. The CDR3 contains 17 residues. This CDR3 is CATSPGTLGSSYNGQFF. The CDR3 coding sequence is TGTGCCACCAGCCCCGGGACTCTTGGGAGCTCCTACAATGGGCAGTTCTTC.

This clonotype was seen repeatedly, ten times or more. This chain uses TRBV11-2 with TRBJ2-2, with a tentative D call TRBD2 (7 bases). Germline V gene sequence: CDR1 SGHAT, CDR2 FQNNGV. Trimming shortened V by 6 bases and J by 7 bases, and 15 bases separated the two germline ends. CDR3 length: 14 residues. CDR3 sequence reads: CASRVQGRVGELFF. Written as DNA, the CDR3 is TGTGCCAGCAGGGTCCAGGGGAGGGTCGGGGAGCTGTTTTTT.

The sample holds many counts of this clonotype. The chain combines TRBV11-2 with TRBJ2-7, with 11 bases matching TRBD2. Per the germline V gene, CDR1 is SGHAT and CDR2 is FQNNGV. This CDR3 comprises 14 residues. The V and J ends lost 5 bases and 3 bases, in that order; junction bases with no gene match: 3. Here the CDR3 DNA reads TGTGCCAGCAGCGCAGGGACTAGCGGCTACGAGCAGTACTTC. Its translation is CASSAGTSGYEQYF.

This clonotype was observed many times. The chain couples TRBV11-3 to TRBJ2-1, with a possible D match to TRBD2 (5 bases). The CDR3 covers 17 residues. CDR1 SGHNT and CDR2 YENEEA come from the germline V gene. Trimming stripped 4 bases from V and 0 bases from J, with 16 bases between. The CDR3 loop is CASSSRTGRSSYNEQFF. The DNA of the CDR3 is TGTGCCAGCAGCTCCCGGACTGGTCGGAGCTCCTACAATGAGCAGTTCTTC.

The rearrangement joins TRBV20-1 to TRBJ2-7; TRBD2 aligns across 9 bases. Germline trimming cut 0 bases from V and 7 bases from J; bases unmatched to any gene: 7. CDR1 and CDR2 from the germline V gene are DFQATT and SNEGSKA (reference sequence). The length of the CDR3 is 14 residues. CDR3 sequence: CSARDAAGGLEQYF. The CDR3 bases are TGCAGTGCTAGAGATGCGGCGGGAGGGCTTGAGCAGTACTTC.

This clonotype was counted at least ten times. The CDR3 DNA reads as TGTGCCAGCAGTGCACCGCTGGGACGGGGCTACACCTTC. It yields the protein CASSAPLGRGYTF. The chain recombines TRBV12-3 or TRBV12-4 with TRBJ1-2; D is perhaps TRBD1 (5 bases). This CDR3 contains 13 residues. Trimming stripped 5 bases from V and 8 bases from J, with 15 bases between.

V and J are TRBV7-2 and TRBJ2-3, with D unclear. The CDR3 length is 13 residues. The V end was cut by 6 bases, the J end by 4 bases, with 11 bases between. The germline gives CDR1 SGHTA, CDR2 FQGNSA. CDR3: CASSSARADTQYF. CDR3 coding DNA: TGTGCCAGCAGTTCCGCCCGGGCAGATACGCAGTATTTT.

The table lists this clonotype with a few counts. This chain connects TRBV12-3 or TRBV12-4 to TRBJ1-1, with D possibly TRBD1 on 5 matching bases. V was trimmed by 6 bases and J by 8 bases, leaving 16 bases between them. CDR3 length equals 13 residues. The CDR3 protein is CASRQVQVSEAFF. The CDR3, as DNA: TGTGCCAGCAGACAGGTTCAGGTATCAGAAGCTTTCTTT.

This clonotype turned up a few times. This chain connects TRBV20-1 to TRBJ1-6, with D unclear. Per the germline V gene, CDR1 is DFQATT and CDR2 is SNEGSKA (reference sequence). CDR3 length: 15 amino acids. Trimming removed 3 bases at V and 0 bases at J, with 9 bases between. The CDR3 bases are TGCAGTGCTAGCGTACCAAGCTCCTATAATTCACCCCTCCACTTT. Residues: CSASVPSSYNSPLHF.

The chain is built from TRBV4-2 and TRBJ2-1, with no clear D. This CDR3 has 13 residues. V shed 0 bases and J shed 7 bases, with 7 bases lying between them. Germline CDR1 and CDR2: LGHNA and YNFKEQ. The CDR3 loop is CASSQEERNEQFF. CDR3 coding DNA: TGTGCCAGCAGCCAAGAGGAGAGAAATGAGCAGTTCTTC.

This clonotype has at least ten counts. The chain joins TRBV7-3 to TRBJ1-2; D is ambiguous. The germline V and J ends were trimmed by 3 bases and 4 bases, with 9 bases remaining between them. The CDR3 consists of 13 residues. Looked up from germline, CDR1 is SGHTA and CDR2 is FQGTGA. CDR3 loop: CASSFRGGYGYTF. CDR3 bases: TGTGCCAGCAGCTTCCGGGGAGGCTATGGCTACACCTTC.

The sample holds a few counts of this clonotype. This chain joins TRBV7-9 and TRBJ2-1, with no clear D. CDR3 length equals 15 residues. Germline V gives CDR1 SEHNR, CDR2 FQNEAQ (reference sequence). V dropped 5 bases and J dropped 7 bases, with 18 bases sitting between them. Written as DNA, the CDR3 is TGTGCCAGCAGCCCCGGTGGCACCGGAAGGAATGAGCAGTTCTTC. Translating it yields CASSPGGTGRNEQFF.

Many counts were recorded for this clonotype. The chain carries TRBV27 and TRBJ2-7; 8 bases are a match to TRBD1. In germline, CDR1 is MNHEY, CDR2 SMNVEV (reference sequence). The CDR3 totals 14 residues. With V trimmed by 5 bases and J by 6 bases, 9 bases remained unmatched. As DNA, the CDR3 is TGTGCCAGCAGTCGACGGACAGGGATGGGCGAGCAGTACTTC. It encodes CASSRRTGMGEQYF.

V usage is TRBV12-3 or TRBV12-4 and J usage is TRBJ1-6; D unclear. The V gene lost 1 base and the J gene lost 7 bases, with 8 bases spanning the gap. The CDR3 spans 14 residues. CDR3 nucleotides: TGTGCCAGCAGTTTAGGGACGGTCAATTCACCCCTCCACTTT. Protein sequence: CASSLGTVNSPLHF.